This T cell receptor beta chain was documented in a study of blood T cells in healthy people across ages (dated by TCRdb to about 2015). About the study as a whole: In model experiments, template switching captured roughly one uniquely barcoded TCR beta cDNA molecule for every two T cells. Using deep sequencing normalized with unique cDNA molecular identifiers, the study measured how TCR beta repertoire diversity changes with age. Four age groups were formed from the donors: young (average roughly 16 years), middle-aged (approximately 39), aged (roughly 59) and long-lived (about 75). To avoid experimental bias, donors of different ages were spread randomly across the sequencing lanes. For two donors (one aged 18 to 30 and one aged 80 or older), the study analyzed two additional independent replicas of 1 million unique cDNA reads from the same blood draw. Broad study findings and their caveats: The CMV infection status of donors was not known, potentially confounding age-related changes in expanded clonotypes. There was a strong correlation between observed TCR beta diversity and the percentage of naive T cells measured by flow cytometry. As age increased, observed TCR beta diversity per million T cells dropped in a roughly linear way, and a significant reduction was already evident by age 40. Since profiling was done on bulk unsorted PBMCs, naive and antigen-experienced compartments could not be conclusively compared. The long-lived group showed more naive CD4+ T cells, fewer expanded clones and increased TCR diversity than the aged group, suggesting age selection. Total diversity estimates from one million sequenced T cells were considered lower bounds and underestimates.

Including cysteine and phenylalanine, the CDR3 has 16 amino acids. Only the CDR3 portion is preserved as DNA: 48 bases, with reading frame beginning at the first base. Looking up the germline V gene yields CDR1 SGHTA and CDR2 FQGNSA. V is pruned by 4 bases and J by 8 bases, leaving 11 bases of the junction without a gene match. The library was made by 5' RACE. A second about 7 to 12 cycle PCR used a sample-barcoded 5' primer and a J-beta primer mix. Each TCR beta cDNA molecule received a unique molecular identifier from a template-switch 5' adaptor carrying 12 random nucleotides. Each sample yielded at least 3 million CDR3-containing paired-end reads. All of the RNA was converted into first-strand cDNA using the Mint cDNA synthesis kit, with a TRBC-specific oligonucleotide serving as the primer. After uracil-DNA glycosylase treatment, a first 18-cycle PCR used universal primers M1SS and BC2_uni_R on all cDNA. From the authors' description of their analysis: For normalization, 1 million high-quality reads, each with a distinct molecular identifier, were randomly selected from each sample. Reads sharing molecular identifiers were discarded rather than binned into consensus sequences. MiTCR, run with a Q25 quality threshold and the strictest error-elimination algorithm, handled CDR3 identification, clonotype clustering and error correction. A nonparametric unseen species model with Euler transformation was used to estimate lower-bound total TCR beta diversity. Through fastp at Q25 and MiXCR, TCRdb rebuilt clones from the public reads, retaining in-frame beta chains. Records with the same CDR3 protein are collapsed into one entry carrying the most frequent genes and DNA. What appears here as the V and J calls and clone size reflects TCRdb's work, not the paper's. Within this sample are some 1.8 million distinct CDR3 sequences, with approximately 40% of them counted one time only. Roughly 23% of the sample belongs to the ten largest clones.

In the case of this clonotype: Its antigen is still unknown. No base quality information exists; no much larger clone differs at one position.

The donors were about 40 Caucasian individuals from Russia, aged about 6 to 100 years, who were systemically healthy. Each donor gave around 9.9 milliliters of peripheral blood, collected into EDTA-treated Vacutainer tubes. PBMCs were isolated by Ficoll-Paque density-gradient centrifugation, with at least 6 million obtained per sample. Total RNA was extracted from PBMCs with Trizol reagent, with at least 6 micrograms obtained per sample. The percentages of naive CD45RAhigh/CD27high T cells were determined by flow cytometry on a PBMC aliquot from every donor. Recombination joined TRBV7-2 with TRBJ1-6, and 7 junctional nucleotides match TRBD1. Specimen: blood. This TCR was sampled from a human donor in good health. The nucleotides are TGTGCCAGCAGCTCCCCACAGGGACAGCGGGATTCACCCCTCCACTTT. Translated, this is CASSSPQGQRDSPLHF.